These 2 T cell receptor beta chains share one sample of origin, sequenced in a study of T cell responses to AZD1222 COVID-19 vaccine. Clones were sequenced by immunoSEQ multiplex PCR, and TCRdb holds only the in-frame ones, with some missing. Among 100,000 or so clones, more than 75% were seen once, and the ten largest hold around 2.3%. The material sequenced was peripheral blood, taken on day 0 of AZD1222 vaccination. These receptors were obtained from an adult in good health.

In nucleotides, the CDR3 is TGTGCCAGCAGCGAGACAGGCCCCCACGGCTACACCTTC. This gives the protein CASSETGPHGYTF. The chain combines TRBV6-5 with TRBJ1-2, with D possibly TRBD1 on 6 matching bases. Germline loops: CDR1 MNHEY, CDR2 SVGAGI. The CDR3 is 13 residues long. Trimming stripped 6 bases from V and 8 bases from J, with 16 bases between.

J is TRBJ2-2 and V is TRBV16; no firm D call. Trimming removed 4 bases at V and 7 bases at J, with 7 bases between. Germline CDR1 KGHSY, CDR2 FQNENV. The CDR3 has 12 amino acids. The CDR3 region is CASSLADGELFF. Here the CDR3 DNA reads TGTGCCAGCAGCCTGGCGGACGGGGAGCTGTTTTTT.